Each of the 23 T cell receptor beta chains below was sequenced from the same sample in a study of identical twins. TCRdb analysed the 5' RACE reads with MiXCR anew, one entry per CDR3 protein. The data show more than 400,000 distinct CDR3 sequences, about 15% seen once. Separately, the same data were catalogued under a study of yellow fever vaccine responses in identical twins.

Source material: CD4+ T cells sorted from blood. These receptors were obtained from a young woman in good health.

V gene TRBV27 combines with J gene TRBJ2-7; the match to TRBD2 covers 8 bases. Unmatched junction bases numbered 10, after V lost 2 bases and J lost 1 base. Germline V lookup: CDR1 MNHEY, CDR2 SMNVEV (reference sequence). The CDR3 length is 17 residues. CDR3 DNA sequence: TGTGCCAGCAGTTTAGAATGGGGACTAGGAGGTTCCTACGAGCAGTACTTC. Its translation: CASSLEWGLGGSYEQYF.

In this sample, this clonotype turned up a few times. One end of the junction varies from germline; a read error may be responsible. This rearrangement joins TRBV12-3 or TRBV12-4 to TRBJ2-5; D possibly uses TRBD1 or TRBD2 (6 bases each). The CDR3 is made up of 12 amino acids. CDR3 sequence reads: CASSLVGAGQNF. The CDR3 DNA reads TGTGCCAGCAGTTTAGTGGGGGCGGGGCAGAACTTC.

This clonotype has more than one count but fewer than ten. In DNA, the CDR3 is TGTGCCAGCACCAAAGCGGGGACTAGCGGGCGGAATACGCAGTATTTT. Amino acids: CASTKAGTSGRNTQYF. The chain couples TRBV2 to TRBJ2-3; 12 bases agree with TRBD2. After removal of 7 bases from V and 7 bases from J, the junction contained 12 bases not matched to a gene. This CDR3 is 16 amino acids long. Germline V gene data show CDR1 as SNHLY and CDR2 as FYNNEI.

The chain carries TRBV20-1 and TRBJ1-5, with 9 bases that match TRBD1. This CDR3 has 15 amino acids. CDR1 and CDR2 from the germline V gene are DFQATT and SNEGSKA (reference sequence). V shed 6 bases and J 2 bases; nucleotides not matched to a gene: 8. CDR3 DNA sequence: TGCAGTGCCGATCGGACAGGGGACCGCAATCAGCCCCAGCATTTT. Its protein is CSADRTGDRNQPQHF.

The gene calls are TRBV7-9 and TRBJ2-2; a weak D match, TRBD1 (6 bases). Trimming shortened V by 2 bases and J by 5 bases, and 9 bases separated the two germline ends. This CDR3 is 14 amino acids long. Germline loops: CDR1 SEHNR, CDR2 FQNEAQ (reference sequence). CDR3 sequence (DNA): TGTGCCAGCAGCTTATTACAGGGAACCGGGGAGCTGTTTTTT. This codes for CASSLLQGTGELFF. Looking up the rest from reference TRBV7-9 and TRBJ2-2 gives the full variable domain: DTGVSQNPRHKITKRGQNVTFRCDPISEHNRLYWYRQTLGQGPEFLTYFQNEAQLEKSRLLSDRFSAERPKGSFSTLEIQRTEQGDSAMYLCASSLLQGTGELFFGEGSRLTVL.

The chain couples TRBV18 to TRBJ1-1; 7 bases are shared with TRBD1. Germline values: CDR1 KGHSH, CDR2 LQKENI. V gave up 4 bases and J gave up 7 bases; unmatched junction bases: 3. CDR3 length equals 12 residues. The CDR3 coding sequence is TGTGCCAGCTCACGGGACAGTCATGAAGCTTTCTTT. Protein sequence: CASSRDSHEAFF.

This clonotype was observed a few times. The rearrangement uses TRBV29-1 and TRBJ2-3, with TRBD2 matching 9 bases. The CDR3 has 16 residues. Germline V gives CDR1 SQVTM, CDR2 ANQGSEA. J gave up 0 bases and V 4 bases, and 8 bases lay outside the gene matches. The CDR3 DNA is TGCAGCGTTGGAAGGGCGGGGGGGACGAGCACAGATACGCAGTATTTT. This sequence encodes CSVGRAGGTSTDTQYF.

This clonotype was recorded a few times. The chain joins TRBV12-3 or TRBV12-4 to TRBJ1-5, with 8 bases that match TRBD1. CDR3 length equals 16 residues. V dropped 2 bases and J dropped 0; count of bases not matched to a gene: 3. The CDR3 DNA follows: TGTGCCAGCAGTTTATGGGGACAGGATAGCAATCAGCCCCAGCATTTT. Its protein is CASSLWGQDSNQPQHF.

The chain couples TRBV12-3 or TRBV12-4 to TRBJ2-3, with D tentatively TRBD2 (7 bases). CDR3 length: 16 residues. With 2 bases removed from V and 0 bases from J, the gap between germline ends came to 12 bases. CDR3 region: CASSLRGGGSTDTQYF. CDR3 sequence (DNA): TGTGCCAGCAGTTTAAGGGGGGGCGGGAGCACAGATACGCAGTATTTT.

This clonotype has at least ten counts. The rearrangement uses TRBV3-1 and TRBJ2-1; D is unclear. V gave up 2 bases and J gave up 3 bases, with 2 bases separating them. Per the germline V gene, CDR1 is LGHDT and CDR2 is YNNKEL (reference sequence). This CDR3 has 12 residues. CDR3 loop: CASSQNYNEQFF. CDR3 DNA sequence: TGTGCCAGCAGCCAAAACTACAATGAGCAGTTCTTC.

This clonotype has a handful of counts. The CDR3 here is CASSEGSSGRDEQFF. DNA of the CDR3: TGTGCCAGCAGTGAAGGATCTAGCGGAAGAGATGAGCAGTTCTTC. This sequence joins TRBV6-1 and TRBJ2-1; 7 positions agree with TRBD2. There are 15 residues in the CDR3. Germline-derived CDR1 and CDR2 are MNHNS and SASEGT. Trimming took 1 base from V and 8 from J; bases not matched to a gene: 8.

The chain carries TRBV4-1 and TRBJ1-6; 8 nucleotides agree with TRBD1. Looked up from germline, CDR1 is MGHRA and CDR2 is YSYEKL. This CDR3 spans 15 amino acids. V lost 1 base to trimming and J lost 7 bases; unmatched junction nucleotides: 3. The CDR3 spells CASSQARTGNSPLHF. CDR3 in DNA: TGCGCCAGCAGCCAAGCCCGGACAGGGAATTCACCCCTCCACTTT.

V is TRBV3-1 and J is TRBJ2-2, with D possibly being TRBD1 or TRBD2 (5 bases each). Germline CDR1 and CDR2: LGHDT and YNNKEL (reference sequence). The CDR3 runs to 15 residues. V was shortened by 5 bases and J by 4 bases, with 14 bases between the two germline ends. CDR3 residues: CASSRPGTTTGELFF. The CDR3 DNA sequence: TGTGCCAGCAGCAGGCCGGGGACCACCACCGGGGAGCTGTTTTTT.

This rearrangement joins TRBV27 to TRBJ2-6, with a tentative D call TRBD2 (5 bases). The germline V and J ends were trimmed by 2 bases and 0 bases, with 11 bases remaining between them. Germline CDR1 and CDR2: MNHEY and SMNVEV (reference sequence). There are 17 residues in the CDR3. This CDR3 reads CASSLISGRSGANVLTF. The DNA of the CDR3 is TGTGCCAGCAGTTTAATCAGCGGCCGCTCTGGGGCCAACGTCCTGACTTTC.

The chain has TRBV12-3 or TRBV12-4 and TRBJ2-2, with D possibly TRBD2 on 6 matching bases. Between the trimmed V and J ends, which lost 7 bases and 6 bases, there was a span of 18 bases. The CDR3 loop spans 15 amino acids. CDR3 protein: CASTPGGLRAGELFF. The CDR3 nucleotides are TGTGCCAGCACCCCCGGGGGACTCCGGGCCGGGGAGCTGTTTTTT.

The chain joins TRBV5-1 to TRBJ2-6; 9 positions agree with TRBD1. V trimming: 0 bases; J trimming: 2 bases; junction bases outside the gene matches: 0. This CDR3 has 16 residues. The V gene's germline CDR1 is SGHRS and CDR2 YFSETQ. The CDR3 protein is CASSLGDRAGANVLTF. CDR3 coding DNA: TGCGCCAGCAGCTTGGGGGACAGGGCTGGGGCCAACGTCCTGACTTTC.

This sequence joins TRBV12-3 or TRBV12-4 and TRBJ2-1; maybe TRBD2 (5 bases). The V gene lost 6 bases and the J gene lost 6 bases, with 12 bases spanning the gap. The CDR3 is 13 amino acids. The CDR3 bases are TGTGCCAGCAGGCCCTCCGGGGTCAATGAGCAGTTCTTC. This translates into CASRPSGVNEQFF.

This clonotype was detected only a few times. The chain links TRBV12-3 or TRBV12-4 to TRBJ1-6; TRBD1 matches at 8 bases. The CDR3 is 15 residues long. The V segment lost 5 bases and the J segment 8 bases; nucleotides outside the gene matches: 8. CDR3 sequence reads: CASSTSQGAYSPLHF. The CDR3 nucleotides read TGTGCCAGCAGTACGAGCCAGGGGGCTTATTCACCCCTCCACTTT.

This clonotype has at least ten counts. The CDR3 sequence: CASRPDRFWTGELFF. In DNA form, the CDR3 reads TGTGCCAGCAGACCTGACAGGTTTTGGACCGGGGAGCTGTTTTTT. The rearrangement links TRBV12-3 or TRBV12-4 to TRBJ2-2, with D possibly TRBD1 on 6 matching bases. The CDR3 has 15 residues. The V gene lost 6 bases and the J gene lost 5 bases, with 16 bases spanning the gap.

This clonotype was seen more than once but under ten times. V gene TRBV10-1 combines with J gene TRBJ2-3; maybe TRBD2 (6 bases). Germline CDR1 is WNHNN and CDR2 is SYGVQD (reference sequence). Between the trimmed V and J ends, which lost 0 bases and 4 bases, there was a span of 17 bases. The CDR3 contains 17 residues. CDR3 bases: TGCGCCAGCAGTGAGTCGCGGGACCTACATCTCTCAGATACGCAGTATTTT. Residues: CASSESRDLHLSDTQYF.

This clonotype was recorded a few times. This chain links TRBV2 with TRBJ1-1; D call uncertain. The germline V gene has CDR1 SNHLY and CDR2 FYNNEI. Trimming removed 4 bases at V and 6 bases at J, with 18 bases between. The CDR3 runs to 15 residues. CDR3: CASSGERVNFSEAFF. In DNA, the CDR3 is TGTGCCAGCAGTGGAGAGAGGGTTAATTTCTCTGAAGCTTTCTTT.

This chain links TRBV3-1 with TRBJ2-1, with D perhaps TRBD2 (7 bases). Trimming stripped 0 bases from V and 5 bases from J, with 20 bases between. The CDR3 loop spans 18 amino acids. The germline V gene encodes CDR1 LGHDT and CDR2 YNNKEL (reference sequence). DNA for the CDR3: TGTGCCAGCAGCCAAGAGTTTAGGTGGGGGGGCCGTGACAATGAGCAGTTCTTC. Its protein product is CASSQEFRWGGRDNEQFF.

This chain connects TRBV6-5 to TRBJ2-7, with 11 bases aligning to TRBD2. The CDR3 runs to 15 residues. The germline V gene has CDR1 MNHEY and CDR2 SVGAGI. The V and J ends lost 6 bases and 6 bases, in that order; junction bases with no gene match: 10. The CDR3 DNA follows: TGTGCCAGCAGCTTAAGTAGCGGGAGGGATAGCGAGCAGTACTTC. Its protein is CASSLSSGRDSEQYF.